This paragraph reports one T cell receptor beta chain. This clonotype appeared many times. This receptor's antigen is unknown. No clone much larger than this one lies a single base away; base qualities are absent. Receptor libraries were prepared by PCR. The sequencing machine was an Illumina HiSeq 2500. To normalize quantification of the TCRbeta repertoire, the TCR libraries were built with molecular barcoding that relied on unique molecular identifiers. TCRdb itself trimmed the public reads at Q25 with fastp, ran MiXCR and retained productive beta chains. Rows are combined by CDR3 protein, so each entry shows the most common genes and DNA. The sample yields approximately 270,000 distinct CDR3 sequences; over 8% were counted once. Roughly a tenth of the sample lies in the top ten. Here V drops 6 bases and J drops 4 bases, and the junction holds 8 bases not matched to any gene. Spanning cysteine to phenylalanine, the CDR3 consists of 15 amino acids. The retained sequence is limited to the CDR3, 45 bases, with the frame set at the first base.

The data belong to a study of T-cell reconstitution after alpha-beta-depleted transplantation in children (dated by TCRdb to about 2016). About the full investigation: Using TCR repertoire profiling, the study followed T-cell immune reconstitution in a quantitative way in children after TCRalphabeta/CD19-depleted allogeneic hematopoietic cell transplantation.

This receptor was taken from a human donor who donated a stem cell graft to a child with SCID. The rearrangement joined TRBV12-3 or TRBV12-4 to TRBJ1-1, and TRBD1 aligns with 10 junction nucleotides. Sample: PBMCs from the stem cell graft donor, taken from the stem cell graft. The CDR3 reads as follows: CASRRQGASSTEAFF. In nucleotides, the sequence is TGTGCCAGCAGGCGACAGGGGGCATCAAGCACTGAAGCTTTCTTT.